This TCR beta chain was sequenced in a study of cytomegalovirus exposure and HLA in healthy donors. Primers included in the PCR were 60 Vbeta and 13 Jbeta primers. Using immunoSEQ multiplex PCR, the repertoire was profiled, and TCRdb retains in-frame clones only, with some absent. This repertoire shows 200,000 to 250,000 clones, 60% to 80% found once; its top ten account for 1.5% to 2%. Trimming cost V 7 bases and J 4 bases, with 13 bases left between them. The CDR3 has 12 residues. Germline CDR1 reads GTSNPN; CDR2 reads SVGIG (reference sequence). The receptor was derived from a man between 18 and 35 years old in good health and CMV-seronegative. The genes are TRBV30 and TRBJ1-1; D is perhaps TRBD1 (6 bases). Material for sequencing was PBMCs. The CDR3 loop is CAYHREVTEAFF. Written as DNA, the CDR3 is TGTGCCTACCACAGGGAAGTCACTGAAGCTTTCTTT.